This record looks at one TCR beta chain sequence and its context. This clone came up once. The clone's antigen remains unknown. Base qualities were left out, and no much larger clone turns up one base away. TCRbeta CDR3 regions were amplified from genomic DNA by means of the immunoSEQ Assay, a bias-controlled multiplex PCR. The study's own analysis went as follows. Nucleated cell counts per sample were estimated from amplification of reference gene primers within the assay. To quantify the absolute abundance of each unique TCRbeta CDR3 rearrangement, sequence reads were collapsed and filtered. For each sample, productive Simpson clonality was calculated by taking the square root of Simpson's diversity index across productive rearrangements. This immuneACCESS table, as held by TCRdb, lists in-frame sequences with V and J called but not all clones. Of the missing ones, under half trace to an unresolved V gene in checked studies; the others have no known cause. V and J calls and clone size come straight from that table; D and trimming were deduced from the DNA. This sample has approximately 140,000 clones in its table, and 84% of those were observed once. The ten largest make up almost 9% of the sample.

The data were taken from a study of blood T cell repertoires in COVID-19 (TCRdb year 2020). As for the study more broadly: Collaborator samples came from the United States, Italy and Spain and covered acute and convalescent phases of COVID-19. The material from the prospective study consisted of cDNA or gDNA derived from T cells, B-cell-depleted T cells, or PBMCs. Deeply sampled blood TCRbeta repertoires from subjects exposed to, actively infected with, or recovered from COVID-19 were included in the dataset. The repertoires were made available in a free public database intended to serve as a resource for research on the immune response to SARS-CoV-2. The samples were drawn from the first 160 participants of the ongoing ImmuneRACE study and from 950 to 1,500 subjects provided by 6 global collaborators. A de-identified subject ID, COVID-19 status, age in years and sex were almost always included in the sample metadata. HLA class I and class II types, where available, came from metadata supplied by the sample provider rather than from assay-based typing.

CDR1 LNHDA and CDR2 SQIVND are derived from the germline V gene (reference sequence). V has 3 bases trimmed and J has 5 bases trimmed; junction bases matching no gene number 11. The CDR3 numbers 18 residues from cysteine through phenylalanine. Just the 54-base CDR3 DNA is kept, in frame starting at base 1. The full study reports these points: The amount of clinical and demographic metadata varied by source and participant and was provided uncurated.

In Seattle, one collaborating source enrolled patients while the infection was active and tracked those patients longitudinally over the course of disease. Whole blood was collected in K2EDTA tubes by collaborating institutions according to the institutions' own protocols. Collaborator samples were shipped for TCRbeta analysis as frozen whole blood, isolated PBMCs, or DNA extracted from either sample type. The V and J genes are TRBV19 and TRBJ2-5, with TRBD2 identical over 14 junction bases. The sample consisted of peripheral blood. The clonotype originates from a man in his thirties or forties with COVID-19, enrolled during active disease. The CDR3 loop reads CASSIRGTSGRLEETQYF. The DNA reads as follows: TGTGCCAGTAGTATCAGGGGGACTAGCGGGAGACTGGAGGAGACCCAGTACTTC.